The 5 T cell receptor beta chains below were found in one sample sequenced in a study of blood T cell repertoires in COVID-19. The method was immunoSEQ multiplex PCR; TCRdb's version includes in-frame clones alone and lacks a portion of them. The sample has about 150,000 clones; roughly 80% are singletons. Sequencing input: PBMCs or T cells enriched from blood (not recorded which). These TCRs come from a man aged 50-60 years who had recovered from COVID-19.

The chain combines TRBV2 with TRBJ1-5, with TRBD1 matching over 10 bases. Trimming took 5 bases from V and 0 from J; bases not matched to a gene: 1. This CDR3 spans 15 amino acids. From germline, CDR1 is SNHLY and CDR2 FYNNEI. The CDR3 is CASSRDRGSNQPQHF. Here the CDR3 DNA reads TGTGCCAGCAGTCGGGACAGGGGTAGCAATCAGCCCCAGCATTTT.

This sequence joins TRBV4-3 and TRBJ2-5, with 9 nucleotides matching TRBD2. Germline CDR1 and CDR2: LGHNA and YSLEER. V lost 0 bases, J lost 6 bases, and 11 bases stayed unmatched. The CDR3 extends over 17 amino acids. The CDR3 spells CASSQEWSGGNGKTQYF. CDR3 sequence (DNA): TGCGCCAGCAGCCAAGAATGGAGCGGGGGGAATGGAAAGACCCAGTACTTC.

The CDR3 nucleotides are TGTGCCAGCTCACCAGGACCAGGGGACGAGCAGTACTTC. Protein sequence: CASSPGPGDEQYF. The gene calls are TRBV18 and TRBJ2-7; TRBD1 is a possible D gene (6 bases). Deletions cut 2 bases from V and 5 bases from J, with 10 bases between. The CDR3 totals 13 residues. The germline CDR1 and CDR2 sequences are KGHSH and LQKENI.

As DNA, the CDR3 is TGTGCCAGCAGCCGCGGCGGGACAGGTTTGAATCAGCCCCAGCATTTT. Its translation is CASSRGGTGLNQPQHF. V is TRBV11-2 and J is TRBJ1-5, with 8 nucleotides matching TRBD1. The V gene's germline CDR1 is SGHAT and CDR2 FQNNGV. The CDR3 has 16 residues. Trimming at V came to 5 bases and at J to 4 bases, leaving 10 bases not matched to a gene.

The chain recombines TRBV11-2 with TRBJ2-3, with a tentative D call TRBD1 (6 bases). Trimming shortened V by 4 bases and J by 6 bases, and 14 bases separated the two germline ends. The germline gives CDR1 SGHAT, CDR2 FQNNGV. The CDR3 consists of 14 residues. The CDR3 sequence is CASSSGGIRDTQYF. CDR3 coding DNA: TGTGCCAGCAGCTCTGGGGGCATCCGGGATACGCAGTATTTT.